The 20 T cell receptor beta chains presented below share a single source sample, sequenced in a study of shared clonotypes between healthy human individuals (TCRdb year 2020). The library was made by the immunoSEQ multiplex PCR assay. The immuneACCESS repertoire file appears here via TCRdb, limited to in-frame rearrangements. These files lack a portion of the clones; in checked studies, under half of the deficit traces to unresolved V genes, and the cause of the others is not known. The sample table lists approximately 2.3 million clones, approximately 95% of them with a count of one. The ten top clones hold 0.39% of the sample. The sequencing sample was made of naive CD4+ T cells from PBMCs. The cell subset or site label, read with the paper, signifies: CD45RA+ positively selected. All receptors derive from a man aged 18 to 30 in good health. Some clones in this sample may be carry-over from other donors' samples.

The CDR3 loop is CASSLRGSQDTQYF. The CDR3 nucleotides are TGTGCCAGCAGTCTTCGGGGGTCTCAAGATACGCAGTATTTT. The chain links TRBV27 to TRBJ2-3, with D possibly TRBD2 on 6 matching bases. CDR1 and CDR2 (germline): MNHEY, SMNVEV (reference sequence). The CDR3 length is 14 residues. Trimming left V 5 bases short and J 5 bases short, with 14 bases between.

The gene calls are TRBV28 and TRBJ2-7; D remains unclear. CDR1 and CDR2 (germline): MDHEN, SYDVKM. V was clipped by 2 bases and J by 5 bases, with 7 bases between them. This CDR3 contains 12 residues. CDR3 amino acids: CASSLLPNEQYF. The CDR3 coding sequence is TGTGCCAGCAGTTTACTTCCGAACGAGCAGTACTTC.

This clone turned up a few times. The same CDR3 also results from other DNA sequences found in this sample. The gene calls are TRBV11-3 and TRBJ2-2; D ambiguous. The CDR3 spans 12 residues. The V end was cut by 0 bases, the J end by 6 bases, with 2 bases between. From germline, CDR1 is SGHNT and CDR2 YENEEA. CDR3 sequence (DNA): TGTGCCAGCAGCTTAGATTCCGGGGAGCTGTTTTTT. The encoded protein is CASSLDSGELFF.

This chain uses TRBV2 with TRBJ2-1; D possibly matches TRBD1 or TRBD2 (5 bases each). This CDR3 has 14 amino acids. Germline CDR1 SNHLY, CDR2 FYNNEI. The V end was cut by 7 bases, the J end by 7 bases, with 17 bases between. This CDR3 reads CASIPGTQGNEQFF. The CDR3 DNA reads TGTGCCAGCATTCCCGGGACCCAAGGGAATGAGCAGTTCTTC.

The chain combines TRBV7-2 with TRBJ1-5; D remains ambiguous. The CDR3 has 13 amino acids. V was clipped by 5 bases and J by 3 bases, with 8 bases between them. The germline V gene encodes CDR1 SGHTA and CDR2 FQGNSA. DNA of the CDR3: TGTGCCAGCAGCCCCGCATACAATCAGCCCCAGCATTTT. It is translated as CASSPAYNQPQHF.

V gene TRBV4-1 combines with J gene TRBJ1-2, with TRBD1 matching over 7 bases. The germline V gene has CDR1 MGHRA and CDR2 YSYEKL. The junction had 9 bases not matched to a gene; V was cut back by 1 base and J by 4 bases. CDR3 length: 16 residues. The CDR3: CASSQVATGVIYGYTF. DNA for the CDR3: TGCGCCAGCAGCCAAGTAGCAACAGGGGTTATCTATGGCTACACCTTC.

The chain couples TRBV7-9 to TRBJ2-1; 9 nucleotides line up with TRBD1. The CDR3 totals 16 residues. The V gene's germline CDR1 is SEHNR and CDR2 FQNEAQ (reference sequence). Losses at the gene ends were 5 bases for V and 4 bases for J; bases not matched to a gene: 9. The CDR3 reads CASSPSGQGTYNEQFF. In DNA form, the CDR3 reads TGTGCCAGCAGCCCATCCGGACAGGGGACATACAATGAGCAGTTCTTC.

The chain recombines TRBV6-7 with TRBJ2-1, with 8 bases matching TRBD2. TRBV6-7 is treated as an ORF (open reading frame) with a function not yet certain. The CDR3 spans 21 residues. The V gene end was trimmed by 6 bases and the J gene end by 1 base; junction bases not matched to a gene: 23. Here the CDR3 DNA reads TGTGCCAGCAGCGGAGGGGCTCCTAGGAGCGGGAGATCCAGTTCCTACAATGAGCAGTTCTTC. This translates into CASSGGAPRSGRSSSYNEQFF.

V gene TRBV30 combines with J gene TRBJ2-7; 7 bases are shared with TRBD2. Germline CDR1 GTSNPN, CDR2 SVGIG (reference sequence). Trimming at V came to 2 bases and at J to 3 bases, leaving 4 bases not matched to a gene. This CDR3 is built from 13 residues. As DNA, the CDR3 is TGTGCCTGGAGTTCGGGGGGATACTACGAGCAGTACTTC. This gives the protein CAWSSGGYYEQYF.

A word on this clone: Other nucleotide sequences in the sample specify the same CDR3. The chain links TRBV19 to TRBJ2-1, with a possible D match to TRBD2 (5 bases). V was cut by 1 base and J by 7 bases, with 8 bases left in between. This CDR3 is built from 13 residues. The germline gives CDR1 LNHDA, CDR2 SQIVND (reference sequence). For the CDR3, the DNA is TGTGCCAGTAGTATAGCCCGGGATAATGAGCAGTTCTTC. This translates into CASSIARDNEQFF.

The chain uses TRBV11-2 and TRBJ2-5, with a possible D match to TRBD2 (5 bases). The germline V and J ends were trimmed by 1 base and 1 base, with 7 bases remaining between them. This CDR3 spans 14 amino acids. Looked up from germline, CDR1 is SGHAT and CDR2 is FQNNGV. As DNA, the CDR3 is TGTGCCAGCAGCTTAGCGGGGTCCCAAGAGACCCAGTACTTC. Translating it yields CASSLAGSQETQYF.

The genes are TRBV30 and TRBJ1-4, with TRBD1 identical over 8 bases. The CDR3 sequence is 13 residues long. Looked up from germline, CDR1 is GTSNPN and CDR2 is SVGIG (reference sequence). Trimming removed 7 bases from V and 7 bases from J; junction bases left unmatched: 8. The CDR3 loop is CALTRDRSEKLFF. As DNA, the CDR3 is TGTGCCTTAACCCGGGACAGGAGTGAAAAACTGTTTTTT.

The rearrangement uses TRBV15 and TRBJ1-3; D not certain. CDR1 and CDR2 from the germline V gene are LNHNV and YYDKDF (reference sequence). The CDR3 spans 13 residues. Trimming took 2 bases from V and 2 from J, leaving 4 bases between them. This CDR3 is CATSRPAGNTIYF. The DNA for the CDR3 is TGTGCCACCAGCAGACCGGCTGGAAACACCATATATTTT.

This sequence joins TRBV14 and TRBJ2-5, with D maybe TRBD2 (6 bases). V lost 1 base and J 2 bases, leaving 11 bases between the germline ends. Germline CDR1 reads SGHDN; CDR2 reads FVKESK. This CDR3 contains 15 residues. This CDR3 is CASSQAGSRQETQYF. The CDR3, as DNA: TGTGCCAGCAGCCAAGCCGGGAGCCGTCAAGAGACCCAGTACTTC. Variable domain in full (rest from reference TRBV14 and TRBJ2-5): EAGVTQFPSHSVIEKGQTVTLRCDPISGHDNLYWYRRVMGKEIKFLLHFVKESKQDESGMPNNRFLAERTGGTYSTLKVQPAELEDSGVYFCASSQAGSRQETQYFGPGTRLLVL.

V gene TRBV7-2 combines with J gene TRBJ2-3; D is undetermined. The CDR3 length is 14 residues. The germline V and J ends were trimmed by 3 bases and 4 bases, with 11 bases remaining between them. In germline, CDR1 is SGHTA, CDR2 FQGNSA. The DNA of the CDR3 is TGTGCCAGCAGCTTTTATGAGAACGCAGATACGCAGTATTTT. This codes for CASSFYENADTQYF.

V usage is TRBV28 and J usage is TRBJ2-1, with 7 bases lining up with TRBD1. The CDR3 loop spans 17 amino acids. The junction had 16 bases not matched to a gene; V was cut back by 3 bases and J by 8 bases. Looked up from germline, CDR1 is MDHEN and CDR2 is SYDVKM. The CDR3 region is CASSFGKGTAKQDEQFF. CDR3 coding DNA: TGTGCCAGCAGTTTCGGGAAAGGGACAGCTAAGCAGGATGAGCAGTTCTTC.

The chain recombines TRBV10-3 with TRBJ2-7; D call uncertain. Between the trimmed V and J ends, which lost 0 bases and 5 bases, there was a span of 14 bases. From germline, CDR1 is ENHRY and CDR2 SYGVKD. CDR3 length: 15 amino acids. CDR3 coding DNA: TGTGCCATCAGTGAGTCGTTCAAAGGCGGCGACGAGCAGTACTTC. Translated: CAISESFKGGDEQYF.

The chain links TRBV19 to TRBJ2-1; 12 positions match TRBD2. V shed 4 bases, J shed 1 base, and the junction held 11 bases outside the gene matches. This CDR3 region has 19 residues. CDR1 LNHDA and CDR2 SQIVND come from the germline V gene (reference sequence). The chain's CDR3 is CASSTASGRAFWSYNEQFF. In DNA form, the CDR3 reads TGTGCCAGTAGTACGGCTAGCGGGAGGGCCTTTTGGTCCTACAATGAGCAGTTCTTC.

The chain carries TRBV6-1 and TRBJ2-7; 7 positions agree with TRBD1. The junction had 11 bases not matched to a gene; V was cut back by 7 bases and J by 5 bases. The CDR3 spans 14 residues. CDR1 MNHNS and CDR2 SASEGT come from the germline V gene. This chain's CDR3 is CASMPDRVTNEQYF. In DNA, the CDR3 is TGTGCCAGCATGCCCGACAGGGTTACGAACGAGCAGTACTTC.

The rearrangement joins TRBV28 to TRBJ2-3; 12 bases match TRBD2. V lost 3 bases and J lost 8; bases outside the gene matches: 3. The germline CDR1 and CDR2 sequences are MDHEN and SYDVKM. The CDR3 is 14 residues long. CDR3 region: CASSLGLAGSTQYF. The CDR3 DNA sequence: TGTGCCAGCAGTTTGGGACTAGCGGGCAGTACGCAGTATTTT. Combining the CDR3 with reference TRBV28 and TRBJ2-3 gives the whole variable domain DVKVTQSSRYLVKRTGEKVFLECVQDMDHENMFWYRQDPGLGLRLIYFSYDVKMKEKGDIPEGYSVSREKKERFSLILESASTNQTSMYLCASSLGLAGSTQYFGPGTRLTVL.